Each of the 32 T cell receptor beta chains below was sequenced from the same sample in a study of long-term antiretroviral therapy in people with HIV. Sequencing relied on immunoSEQ assay v3.0, run at survey level. Profiled with immunoSEQ multiplex PCR; TCRdb holds only in-frame clones, not every one. Here the sample spans 15,000 or so clones, 88% being singletons. Specimen: unsorted PBMCs, collected 0.7 years before starting antiretroviral therapy. These receptors all stem from a man in his fifties with HIV.

The chain carries TRBV6-6 and TRBJ1-3; TRBD1 aligns across 7 bases. CDR1 is MNHNY and CDR2 is SVGAGI in the germline V gene (reference sequence). CDR3 length: 16 residues. V trimming: 2 bases; J trimming: 4 bases; junction bases outside the gene matches: 8. The CDR3 nucleotides read TGTGCCAGCAGTTACGCGGGCAGGGGGAACGGAAACACCATATATTTT. The encoded protein is CASSYAGRGNGNTIYF.

The chain combines TRBV2 with TRBJ1-2, with D perhaps matching TRBD1 (6 bases). CDR1 and CDR2 from the germline V gene are SNHLY and FYNNEI. V was clipped by 11 bases and J by 8 bases, with 21 bases between them. The CDR3 runs to 13 residues. In DNA, the CDR3 is TGTGCCGGATACAGGGACCAGCACCGGGGCTACACCTTC. Protein sequence: CAGYRDQHRGYTF.

This chain uses TRBV18 with TRBJ1-4; D may be TRBD1 (5 bases). Trimming stripped 8 bases from V and 6 bases from J, with 16 bases between. Germline lookup yields CDR1 KGHSH and CDR2 LQKENI. The CDR3 length is 14 residues. Here the CDR3 DNA reads TGTGCCAGCACCGGACAACTAGAACATGAAAAACTGTTTTTT. It specifies CASTGQLEHEKLFF. Full variable domain (remainder filled in from reference TRBV18 and TRBJ1-4): NAGVMQNPRHLVRRRGQEARLRCSPMKGHSHVYWYRQLPEEGLKFMVYLQKENIIDESGMPKERFSAEFPKEGPSILRIQQVVRGDSAAYFCASTGQLEHEKLFFGSGTQLSVL.

The CDR3 sequence: CASSSADLSSYEQYF. The CDR3 nucleotides are TGTGCCAGCAGCTCCGCGGACCTATCCTCGTACGAGCAGTACTTC. The genes are TRBV11-2 and TRBJ2-7, with unresolved D. The CDR3 runs to 15 residues. V dropped 4 bases and J dropped 4 bases, with 17 bases sitting between them. Looked up from germline, CDR1 is SGHAT and CDR2 is FQNNGV.

The chain is built from TRBV6-5 and TRBJ2-3; D ambiguous. This CDR3 is 13 amino acids long. V lost 3 bases, J lost 10 bases, and 14 bases lay in between. In germline, CDR1 is MNHEY, CDR2 SVGAGI. The DNA for the CDR3 is TGTGCCAGCAGTTATTCGGTAGAAAGGGCGCAGTATTTT. Amino acids: CASSYSVERAQYF.

The chain is built from TRBV5-1 and TRBJ1-3, with 7 bases matching TRBD1. The CDR3 is made up of 16 amino acids. J gave up 0 bases and V 3 bases, and 6 bases lay outside the gene matches. Per the germline V gene, CDR1 is SGHRS and CDR2 is YFSETQ. Here the CDR3 reads CASSYGQAGSGNTIYF. The CDR3 DNA is TGCGCCAGCAGCTACGGACAGGCGGGCTCTGGAAACACCATATATTTT.

The gene calls are TRBV28 and TRBJ1-5; maybe TRBD1 (6 bases). Trimming pared 7 bases from V and 8 bases from J, leaving 30 bases between. This CDR3 has 18 residues. The germline CDR1 and CDR2 sequences are MDHEN and SYDVKM. CDR3 amino acids: CASTYLNPNLGGREPQHF. The CDR3 DNA reads TGTGCCAGCACCTACCTAAACCCCAACTTGGGGGGCCGGGAGCCCCAGCATTTT.

The rearrangement links TRBV6-1 to TRBJ2-5, with D perhaps matching TRBD1 (5 bases). The CDR3 is 15 amino acids. Germline V gene data show CDR1 as MNHNS and CDR2 as SASEGT. The germline V and J ends were trimmed by 3 bases and 4 bases, with 15 bases remaining between them. The CDR3: CASSESQGIGETQYF. CDR3 nucleotide sequence: TGTGCCAGCAGTGAGTCCCAGGGTATCGGAGAGACCCAGTACTTC.

The V gene is TRBV6-1, the J gene TRBJ1-5; perhaps TRBD1 as D (5 bases). The length of the CDR3 is 18 residues. Germline V gene lookup returns CDR1 MNHNS and CDR2 SASEGT. The germline V and J ends were trimmed by 0 bases and 2 bases, with 17 bases remaining between them. The CDR3 sequence: CASSEASLGLRGNQPQHF. Here the CDR3 DNA reads TGTGCCAGCAGTGAAGCGTCGTTGGGACTTAGGGGCAATCAGCCCCAGCATTTT.

The J gene is TRBJ2-3, the V gene TRBV10-1, with D perhaps TRBD1 (5 bases). V lost 0 bases and J lost 10, with 8 bases in between. The CDR3 totals 12 residues. CDR1 and CDR2 (germline): WNHNN, SYGVQD (reference sequence). The CDR3 DNA sequence: TGCGCCAGCAGTGAGTCAGGGGTAGCGCAGTATTTT. This codes for CASSESGVAQYF.

V is TRBV19 and J is TRBJ2-7; no firm D call. V dropped 0 bases and J dropped 4 bases, with 7 bases sitting between them. Per germline, CDR1 LNHDA and CDR2 SQIVND (reference sequence). This CDR3 comprises 13 residues. The CDR3 DNA follows: TGTGCCAGTAGTATAGATGCAGCTTACGAGCAGTACTTC. The encoded protein is CASSIDAAYEQYF.

This chain connects TRBV15 to TRBJ2-1; 8 bases are shared with TRBD1. J was trimmed by 9 bases and V by 3 bases; bases with no gene match: 4. CDR3 length: 13 amino acids. Germline loops: CDR1 LNHNV, CDR2 YYDKDF (reference sequence). CDR3 amino acids: CATSSRQGIEQFF. The DNA for the CDR3 is TGTGCCACCAGCAGTAGACAGGGGATTGAGCAGTTCTTC.

The chain is built from TRBV10-2 and TRBJ2-3, with 15 nucleotides matching TRBD2. Trimming at V came to 3 bases and at J to 4 bases, leaving 2 bases not matched to a gene. Germline CDR1 is WSHSY and CDR2 is SAAADI. The CDR3 has 16 residues. The CDR3 sequence is CASSDGLAGGPDTQYF. The CDR3, as DNA: TGCGCCAGCAGTGATGGACTAGCGGGAGGGCCAGATACGCAGTATTTT.

This rearrangement joins TRBV29-1 to TRBJ2-7; D uncertain. The CDR3 has 11 amino acids. Germline values: CDR1 SQVTM, CDR2 ANQGSEA. Trimming pared 7 bases from V and 3 bases from J, leaving 10 bases between. CDR3 sequence reads: CSGGSYYEQYF. CDR3 bases: TGCAGCGGCGGCAGTTACTACGAGCAGTACTTC.

The rearrangement uses TRBV2 and TRBJ2-1; a weak D match, TRBD2 (6 bases). The CDR3 contains 11 residues. V was pared by 9 bases and J by 9 bases, with 12 bases between. The germline V gene has CDR1 SNHLY and CDR2 FYNNEI. The CDR3 nucleotides read TGTGCCAGTTCCGGAGGGTTTGAGCAGTTCTTC. Protein sequence: CASSGGFEQFF. Full variable domain (outside the CDR3, taken from reference TRBV2 and TRBJ2-1): EPEVTQTPSHQVTQMGQEVILRCVPISNHLYFYWYRQILGQKVEFLVSFYNNEISEKSEIFDDQFSVERPDGSNFTLKIRSTKLEDSAMYFCASSGGFEQFFGPGTRLTVL.

This clone came up once. This chain's CDR3 is CASSLVLAGGGGSYEQYF. The DNA for the CDR3 is TGTGCCAGCAGCTTAGTGCTAGCGGGAGGTGGAGGTTCCTACGAGCAGTACTTC. The chain is built from TRBV7-2 and TRBJ2-7, with TRBD2 matching over 11 bases. V gave up 1 base and J gave up 1 base; unmatched junction bases: 9. CDR3 length: 18 amino acids. Germline V CDR1 and CDR2: SGHTA, FQGNSA.

The CDR3 region is CASSLQGNLNQPQHF. The CDR3 DNA sequence: TGTGCCAGCAGCCTACAGGGAAATTTGAATCAGCCCCAGCATTTT. The chain links TRBV5-5 to TRBJ1-5; D possibly corresponds to TRBD1 (6 bases). The CDR3 extends over 15 amino acids. Trimming took off 4 bases at V and 4 bases at J, with 15 bases between the two ends. Germline V gene sequence: CDR1 SGHKS, CDR2 YYEKEE (reference sequence).

J is TRBJ1-1 and V is TRBV2; a weak D match, TRBD1 (6 bases). V dropped 7 bases and J dropped 6 bases, with 15 bases sitting between them. Germline assignment: CDR1 SNHLY and CDR2 FYNNEI. The CDR3 sequence is 13 residues long. The CDR3 bases are TGTGCCAGCATGGACAGTCCGCCTCCTGAAGCTTTCTTT. This gives the protein CASMDSPPPEAFF.

Here the CDR3 DNA reads TGTGCCAGCAGTTTACTACGGGGGCCCCAGCATTTT. Translated: CASSLLRGPQHF. This chain joins TRBV28 and TRBJ1-5; D is uncertain. This CDR3 is built from 12 residues. The V end was cut by 2 bases, the J end by 9 bases, with 8 bases between. In germline, CDR1 is MDHEN, CDR2 SYDVKM.

The CDR3 loop is CATSRRRTGDDQPQHF. The DNA of the CDR3 is TGTGCCACCAGCAGGAGGCGGACAGGGGACGATCAGCCCCAGCATTTT. The J gene is TRBJ1-5, the V gene TRBV15, with TRBD1 identical over 9 bases. The V gene's germline CDR1 is LNHNV and CDR2 YYDKDF (reference sequence). The CDR3 runs to 16 residues. Trimming at V came to 3 bases and at J to 5 bases, leaving 8 bases not matched to a gene.

The chain joins TRBV6-5 to TRBJ2-7, with D possibly being TRBD1 (6 bases). The CDR3 consists of 15 residues. Trimming shortened V by 0 bases and J by 2 bases, and 11 bases separated the two germline ends. The V gene's germline CDR1 is MNHEY and CDR2 SVGAGI. CDR3 protein: CASSYSKTGTYEQYF. The CDR3 bases are TGTGCCAGCAGTTACTCCAAGACAGGCACCTACGAGCAGTACTTC.

This rearrangement joins TRBV6-4 to TRBJ2-5; D is possibly TRBD1 or TRBD2 (5 bases each). The CDR3 runs to 15 residues. V dropped 10 bases and J dropped 6 bases, with 24 bases sitting between them. Germline assignment: CDR1 MRHNA and CDR2 SNTAGT. Here the CDR3 DNA reads TGTGCCATCACCCGCTTCCGGGACCCCTCACAGACCCAGTACTTC. This sequence encodes CAITRFRDPSQTQYF.

The chain has TRBV7-9 and TRBJ1-1; D might be TRBD1 (6 bases). Germline V CDR1 and CDR2: SEHNR, FQNEAQ (reference sequence). CDR3 length: 17 residues. The V end was cut by 5 bases, the J end by 0 bases, with 19 bases between. The CDR3 DNA sequence: TGTGCCAGCAGCCCCGACAGGCGCCGGAAAATGAACACTGAAGCTTTCTTT. It encodes CASSPDRRRKMNTEAFF.

This clone appeared a few times. CDR3 nucleotide sequence: TGTGCCAGCAGTGGGACAGACTACAATGAGCAGTTCTTC. Residues: CASSGTDYNEQFF. The chain has TRBV2 and TRBJ2-1; TRBD1 might be the D (6 bases). This CDR3 has 13 amino acids. Germline CDR1 and CDR2: SNHLY and FYNNEI. Between the trimmed V and J ends, which lost 4 bases and 3 bases, there was a span of 7 bases. Filled out from reference TRBV2 and TRBJ2-1, the complete variable domain reads EPEVTQTPSHQVTQMGQEVILRCVPISNHLYFYWYRQILGQKVEFLVSFYNNEISEKSEIFDDQFSVERPDGSNFTLKIRSTKLEDSAMYFCASSGTDYNEQFFGPGTRLTVL.

The chain couples TRBV7-9 to TRBJ2-7; D is perhaps TRBD1 (5 bases). Germline CDR1 and CDR2: SEHNR and FQNEAQ (reference sequence). V was shortened by 5 bases and J by 2 bases, with 13 bases between the two germline ends. This CDR3 is 14 amino acids long. CDR3 sequence reads: CASSVSRGAYEQYF. DNA of the CDR3: TGTGCCAGCAGCGTCTCTAGGGGCGCCTACGAGCAGTACTTC.

V gene TRBV6-5 combines with J gene TRBJ2-6; no reliable D call. V shed 4 bases and J shed 0 bases, with 7 bases lying between them. The CDR3 extends over 15 amino acids. Germline-derived CDR1 and CDR2 are MNHEY and SVGAGI. The CDR3 nucleotides are TGTGCCAGCAGTTCCACTTTCTCTGGGGCCAACGTCCTGACTTTC. This gives the protein CASSSTFSGANVLTF.

In this sample, this clone turned up once. The chain recombines TRBV18 with TRBJ2-3; unclear D gene. The CDR3 loop spans 15 amino acids. Germline assignment: CDR1 KGHSH and CDR2 LQKENI. V was cut by 8 bases and J by 6 bases, with 21 bases left in between. This CDR3 is CASLPDLPLGDTQYF. Written as DNA, the CDR3 is TGTGCCAGCCTTCCGGACCTACCCTTAGGGGATACGCAGTATTTT.

The chain employs TRBV6-5 and TRBJ2-7; 13 bases line up with TRBD2. Germline loops: CDR1 MNHEY, CDR2 SVGAGI. J gave up 6 bases and V 0 bases, and 2 bases lay outside the gene matches. The CDR3 spans 15 residues. In DNA, the CDR3 is TGTGCCAGCAGTTACTCGACTAGCGGGAGGAGCGAGCAGTACTTC. As protein: CASSYSTSGRSEQYF.

This clone was seen more than once but under ten times. The rearrangement links TRBV7-3 to TRBJ2-7, with D possibly matching TRBD2 (5 bases). Germline values: CDR1 SGHTA, CDR2 FQGTGA. Deletions cut 0 bases from V and 7 bases from J, with 13 bases between. This CDR3 comprises 14 residues. The CDR3 protein is CASSLTAGLGEQYF. The CDR3 DNA follows: TGTGCCAGCAGCTTAACCGCCGGACTGGGGGAGCAGTACTTC. Full variable domain (remainder filled in from reference TRBV7-3 and TRBJ2-7): GAGVSQTPSNKVTEKGKYVELRCDPISGHTALYWYRQSLGQGPEFLIYFQGTGAADDSGLPNDRFFAVRPEGSVSTLKIQRTERGDSAVYLCASSLTAGLGEQYFGPGTRLTVT.

This chain connects TRBV10-1 to TRBJ2-5; 15 bases line up with TRBD2. This CDR3 is built from 16 residues. V was clipped by 2 bases and J by 5 bases; unmatched bases: 3. Germline CDR1 is WNHNN and CDR2 is SYGVQD (reference sequence). The CDR3 protein is CASSEGLAGGQETQYF. The CDR3 DNA follows: TGCGCCAGCAGTGAGGGACTAGCGGGGGGGCAGGAGACCCAGTACTTC.

CDR3 sequence (DNA): TGCGCCAGCAGCTTGGGGGGACTAGCGGTACAAGAGACCCAGTACTTC. Its translation is CASSLGGLAVQETQYF. The chain combines TRBV5-1 with TRBJ2-5; 11 nucleotides match TRBD2. The ends lost 0 bases at V and 2 bases at J; junction bases unmatched: 3. The CDR3 is 16 amino acids. The germline V gene has CDR1 SGHRS and CDR2 YFSETQ. Using reference TRBV5-1 and TRBJ2-5 for the parts outside the CDR3, the full variable domain is KAGVTQTPRYLIKTRGQQVTLSCSPISGHRSVSWYQQTPGQGLQFLFEYFSETQRNKGNFPGRFSGRQFSNSRSEMNVSTLELGDSALYLCASSLGGLAVQETQYFGPGTRLLVL.

The chain recombines TRBV5-1 with TRBJ2-3, with D unclear. V lost 3 bases to trimming and J lost 6 bases, with 8 bases between them. The V gene's germline CDR1 is SGHRS and CDR2 YFSETQ. The CDR3 runs to 12 residues. The CDR3 spells CASSSVGDTQYF. DNA for the CDR3: TGCGCCAGCAGCTCCGTGGGCGATACGCAGTATTTT. Drawing the rest from reference TRBV5-1 and TRBJ2-3, the complete variable domain is KAGVTQTPRYLIKTRGQQVTLSCSPISGHRSVSWYQQTPGQGLQFLFEYFSETQRNKGNFPGRFSGRQFSNSRSEMNVSTLELGDSALYLCASSSVGDTQYFGPGTRLTVL.